A single sample gave rise to the 24 T cell receptor beta chains below, sequenced in a study of cytomegalovirus exposure and HLA in healthy donors. The PCR ran on 60 Vbeta and 13 Jbeta primers. Clones were read by immunoSEQ multiplex PCR, and TCRdb kept only the in-frame ones, dropping some. The sample has some 180,000 clones, 70% to 80% seen once. Specimen: PBMCs. The origin of the receptors is a woman in her twenties or thirties in good health and CMV-seropositive.

This clone was seen just once. The chain has TRBV9 and TRBJ2-3, with 7 bases identical to TRBD2. Trimming removed 6 bases from V and 0 bases from J; junction bases left unmatched: 7. The V gene's germline CDR1 is SGDLS and CDR2 YYNGEE. This CDR3 is 15 amino acids long. The CDR3 bases are TGTGCCAGCATCGCGGGACTAACTAGCACAGATACGCAGTATTTT. It encodes CASIAGLTSTDTQYF.

J is TRBJ2-5 and V is TRBV14, with D possibly TRBD2 on 6 matching bases. The CDR3 extends over 14 amino acids. V lost 4 bases, J lost 4 bases, and 13 bases lay in between. Germline V lookup: CDR1 SGHDN, CDR2 FVKESK. CDR3: CASSLRDGGETQYF. Here the CDR3 DNA reads TGTGCCAGCAGCCTCCGGGACGGGGGAGAGACCCAGTACTTC.

The rearrangement uses TRBV25-1 and TRBJ2-1; 11 bases match TRBD2. CDR3 size: 16 residues. After removal of 4 bases from V and 8 bases from J, the junction contained 10 bases not matched to a gene. CDR1 is MGHDK, CDR2 SYGVNS, per germline. The CDR3 DNA is TGTGCCAGCAGTGCGGGACTAGCGGCGAGAAGCTATGAGCAGTTCTTC. Protein: CASSAGLAARSYEQFF.

Only one count was recorded for this clone. This sequence joins TRBV12-5 and TRBJ2-3; D is uncertain. The CDR3 extends over 13 amino acids. Germline V gives CDR1 LGHNT, CDR2 FRNRAP. V lost 5 bases and J 6 bases, leaving 12 bases between the germline ends. The CDR3 spells CASGPVSSDTQYF. As DNA, the CDR3 is TGTGCTAGTGGTCCGGTGTCGTCCGATACGCAGTATTTT.

This chain connects TRBV7-2 to TRBJ1-1; perhaps TRBD1 as D (5 bases). The germline gives CDR1 SGHTA, CDR2 FQGNSA. The CDR3 has 14 residues. V lost 2 bases and J lost 5, with 12 bases in between. For the CDR3, the DNA is TGTGCCAGCAGCTTACGCGGGGCTGGTACTGAAGCTTTCTTT. The encoded protein is CASSLRGAGTEAFF.

This clone was counted once. The V and J genes are TRBV18 and TRBJ2-7; D might be TRBD1 (5 bases). Germline V lookup: CDR1 KGHSH, CDR2 LQKENI. The length of the CDR3 is 16 residues. The V end was cut by 0 bases, the J end by 1 base, with 13 bases between. CDR3 DNA: TGTGCCAGCTCACCACCGGGCGGACAACTATCCTACGAGCAGTACTTC. Translated, it gives CASSPPGGQLSYEQYF.

The chain uses TRBV4-3 and TRBJ1-2; no reliable D call. V lost 3 bases and J 0 bases, leaving 8 bases between the germline ends. The germline gives CDR1 LGHNA, CDR2 YSLEER. The CDR3 is 14 residues long. The CDR3 DNA reads TGCGCCAGCAGCCAGGTTACAGCTAACTATGGCTACACCTTC. This translates into CASSQVTANYGYTF.

The DNA for the CDR3 is TGTGCCAGCAGCGCGGGAGGAGAGACCCAGTACTTC. Its protein is CASSAGGETQYF. The chain joins TRBV7-2 to TRBJ2-5, with 8 bases fitting TRBD2. The ends lost 5 bases at V and 4 bases at J; junction bases unmatched: 0. Germline loops: CDR1 SGHTA, CDR2 FQGNSA. The CDR3 loop spans 12 amino acids.

The chain joins TRBV5-1 to TRBJ2-1, with a tentative D call TRBD2 (6 bases). With 6 bases removed from V and 2 bases from J, the gap between germline ends came to 15 bases. This CDR3 region has 15 residues. Germline V gene sequence: CDR1 SGHRS, CDR2 YFSETQ. The DNA for the CDR3 is TGCGCCAGCATTGATGGGCGGGGTACCTACAATGAGCAGTTCTTC. Residues: CASIDGRGTYNEQFF.

This clone showed up just a few times. The chain links TRBV5-6 to TRBJ1-6; TRBD1 agrees at 9 bases. This CDR3 spans 14 amino acids. J gave up 10 bases and V 3 bases, and 5 bases lay outside the gene matches. Germline CDR1 and CDR2: SGHDT and YYEEEE. The chain's CDR3 is CASSSQGAGSPLHF. DNA of the CDR3: TGTGCCAGCAGCTCACAGGGGGCAGGGTCACCCCTCCACTTT.

Turning to this clone: Its ends do not fully match the called genes, so a read error is possible. The chain combines TRBV9 with TRBJ2-1, with D possibly TRBD2 on 6 matching bases. Germline CDR1 reads SGDLS; CDR2 reads YYNGEE. The CDR3 length is 15 residues. CDR3 DNA sequence: TGTGCCAGCAGCGGGACTTCTAGCGCCTACCATGAGCAGTTCTTC. Translation: CASSGTSSAYHEQFF.

The gene calls are TRBV27 and TRBJ1-2; 8 bases are shared with TRBD1. V lost 6 bases, J lost 4 bases, and 4 bases stayed unmatched. The CDR3 is made up of 13 amino acids. From germline, CDR1 is MNHEY and CDR2 SMNVEV (reference sequence). The CDR3 DNA reads as TGTGCCAGCAGGCTTACAGGGGGCTATGGCTACACCTTC. Translation gives CASRLTGGYGYTF.

The table lists this clone with a few counts. For the CDR3, the DNA is TGCGCCAGCAGCGTAACTAGTGGCGAGACCCAGTACTTC. The encoded protein is CASSVTSGETQYF. The J gene is TRBJ2-5, the V gene TRBV5-1; D is possibly TRBD2 (5 bases). V was cut by 4 bases and J by 5 bases, with 12 bases left in between. CDR3 length equals 13 residues. In germline, CDR1 is SGHRS, CDR2 YFSETQ. Drawing the rest from reference TRBV5-1 and TRBJ2-5, the complete variable domain is KAGVTQTPRYLIKTRGQQVTLSCSPISGHRSVSWYQQTPGQGLQFLFEYFSETQRNKGNFPGRFSGRQFSNSRSEMNVSTLELGDSALYLCASSVTSGETQYFGPGTRLLVL.

This clone was seen a few times. J is TRBJ2-7 and V is TRBV10-1; 8 nucleotides match TRBD1. The germline CDR1 and CDR2 sequences are WNHNN and SYGVQD (reference sequence). The V segment lost 4 bases and the J segment 6 bases; nucleotides outside the gene matches: 5. The CDR3 has 13 residues. The CDR3 loop is CASSGDRHGEQYF. CDR3 nucleotide sequence: TGCGCCAGCAGTGGGGACAGGCATGGCGAGCAGTACTTC.

This clone was counted once. The chain couples TRBV27 to TRBJ2-7; TRBD1 might be the D (5 bases). The CDR3 is 12 amino acids. Germline V gene sequence: CDR1 MNHEY, CDR2 SMNVEV (reference sequence). V gave up 4 bases and J gave up 5 bases, with 9 bases separating them. CDR3 residues: CASSSTGHEQYF. As DNA, the CDR3 is TGTGCCAGCAGTTCTACAGGTCACGAGCAGTACTTC.

The chain couples TRBV4-2 to TRBJ1-5; possible D gene TRBD1, 6 bases. Deletions cut 0 bases from V and 0 bases from J, with 9 bases between. The CDR3 is 16 residues long. Germline loops: CDR1 LGHNA, CDR2 YNFKEQ. This CDR3 reads CASSQDPGDSNQPQHF. DNA for the CDR3: TGTGCCAGCAGCCAAGATCCAGGGGATAGCAATCAGCCCCAGCATTTT.

V usage is TRBV5-1 and J usage is TRBJ1-2, with 11 bases identical to TRBD1. With V trimmed by 5 bases and J by 2 bases, 11 bases remained unmatched. The CDR3 is 17 amino acids. Germline CDR1 SGHRS, CDR2 YFSETQ. For the CDR3, the DNA is TGCGCCAGCAGAGGCGGGACAGGGGGTACTGGGAACTATGGCTACACCTTC. Translation: CASRGGTGGTGNYGYTF.

The chain recombines TRBV4-3 with TRBJ2-7, with TRBD1 as a possible D gene (5 bases). The CDR3 has 15 amino acids. Trimming shortened V by 5 bases and J by 4 bases, and 18 bases separated the two germline ends. CDR1 is LGHNA, CDR2 YSLEER, per germline. This chain's CDR3 is CASSEGMQGSYEQYF. The CDR3 DNA sequence: TGCGCCAGCAGCGAAGGGATGCAGGGATCGTACGAGCAGTACTTC.

CDR3 residues: CASSSWDRVTYGYTF. The CDR3 DNA reads as TGTGCCAGCAGCTCGTGGGACAGGGTTACCTATGGCTACACCTTC. The chain links TRBV11-2 to TRBJ1-2, with 9 nucleotides matching TRBD1. Trimming at V came to 4 bases and at J to 4 bases, leaving 7 bases not matched to a gene. This CDR3 spans 15 amino acids. Looked up from germline, CDR1 is SGHAT and CDR2 is FQNNGV.

This clone was recorded once. The chain recombines TRBV7-8 with TRBJ2-6; 9 positions match TRBD1. Trimming removed 1 base from V and 0 bases from J; junction bases left unmatched: 4. The germline gives CDR1 SGHVS, CDR2 FQNEAQ. CDR3 length: 18 amino acids. The CDR3 protein is CASSLGPGQGSGANVLTF. CDR3 sequence (DNA): TGTGCCAGCAGCTTAGGGCCGGGACAGGGCTCTGGGGCCAACGTCCTGACTTTC.

The gene calls are TRBV27 and TRBJ1-2; D is unresolved. The V gene lost 3 bases and the J gene lost 6 bases, with 17 bases spanning the gap. This CDR3 region has 15 residues. Germline CDR1 MNHEY, CDR2 SMNVEV (reference sequence). DNA of the CDR3: TGTGCCAGCAGTTTGGTCGCGGGAGGTCACGATGGCTACACCTTC. Translating gives CASSLVAGGHDGYTF.

The rearrangement joins TRBV10-3 to TRBJ2-5; D is perhaps TRBD2 (5 bases). With 3 bases removed from V and 7 bases from J, the gap between germline ends came to 15 bases. CDR1 and CDR2 (germline): ENHRY, SYGVKD. The CDR3 is 14 residues long. CDR3 DNA: TGTGCCATCAGTGATCTTAGCGCTATGTGGACCCAGTACTTC. Translating it yields CAISDLSAMWTQYF.

This clone is a singleton in its sample. CDR3 nucleotides: TGTGCCAGCAGCTCCATTCAGGGGACGAACACCGGGGAGCTGTTTTTT. It encodes CASSSIQGTNTGELFF. V gene TRBV11-2 combines with J gene TRBJ2-2; the D gene is possibly TRBD1 (6 bases). The CDR3 spans 16 residues. CDR1 is SGHAT and CDR2 is FQNNGV in the germline V gene. Trimming cost V 4 bases and J 0 bases, with 12 bases left between them.

The CDR3 sequence is CASSPTRGGYHEQYF. The CDR3 nucleotides read TGTGCCAGCAGCCCGACCCGGGGGGGCTACCACGAGCAGTACTTC. This chain joins TRBV5-6 and TRBJ2-7, with 8 bases that match TRBD2. The CDR3 runs 15 residues. V was clipped by 4 bases and J by 5 bases; unmatched bases: 11. Germline V gene lookup returns CDR1 SGHDT and CDR2 YYEEEE.